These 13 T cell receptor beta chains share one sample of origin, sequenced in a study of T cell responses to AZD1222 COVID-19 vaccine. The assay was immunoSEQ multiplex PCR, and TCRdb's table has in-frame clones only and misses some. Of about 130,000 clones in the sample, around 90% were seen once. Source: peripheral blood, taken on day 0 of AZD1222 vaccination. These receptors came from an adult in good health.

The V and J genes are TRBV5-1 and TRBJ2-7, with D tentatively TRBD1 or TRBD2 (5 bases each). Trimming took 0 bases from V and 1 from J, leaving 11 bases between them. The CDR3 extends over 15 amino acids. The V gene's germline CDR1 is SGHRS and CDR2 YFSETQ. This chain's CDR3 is CASSLDVGPSYEQYF. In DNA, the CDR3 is TGCGCCAGCAGCTTGGATGTGGGACCATCCTACGAGCAGTACTTC.

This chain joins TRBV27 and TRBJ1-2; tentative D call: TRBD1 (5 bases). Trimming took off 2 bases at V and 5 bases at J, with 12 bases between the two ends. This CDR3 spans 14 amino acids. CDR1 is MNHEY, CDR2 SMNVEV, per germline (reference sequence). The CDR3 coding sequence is TGTGCCAGCAGTTTAGGGAGCCGGGGGTATGGCTACACCTTC. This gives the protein CASSLGSRGYGYTF.

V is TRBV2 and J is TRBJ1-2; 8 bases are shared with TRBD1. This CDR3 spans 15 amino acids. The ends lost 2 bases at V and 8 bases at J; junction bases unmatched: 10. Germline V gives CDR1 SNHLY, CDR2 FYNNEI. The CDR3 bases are TGTGCCAGCAGTGAACCCTATGGACAGGGAAAAGGCTACACCTTC. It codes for CASSEPYGQGKGYTF. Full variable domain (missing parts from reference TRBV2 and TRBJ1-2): EPEVTQTPSHQVTQMGQEVILRCVPISNHLYFYWYRQILGQKVEFLVSFYNNEISEKSEIFDDQFSVERPDGSNFTLKIRSTKLEDSAMYFCASSEPYGQGKGYTFGSGTRLTVV.

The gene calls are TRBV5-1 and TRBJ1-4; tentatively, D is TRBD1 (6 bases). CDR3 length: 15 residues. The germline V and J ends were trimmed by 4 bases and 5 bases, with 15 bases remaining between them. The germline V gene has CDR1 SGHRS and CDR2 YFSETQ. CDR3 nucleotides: TGCGCCAGCAGCCCCCGAGGGGGACCAAATGAAAAACTGTTTTTT. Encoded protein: CASSPRGGPNEKLFF.

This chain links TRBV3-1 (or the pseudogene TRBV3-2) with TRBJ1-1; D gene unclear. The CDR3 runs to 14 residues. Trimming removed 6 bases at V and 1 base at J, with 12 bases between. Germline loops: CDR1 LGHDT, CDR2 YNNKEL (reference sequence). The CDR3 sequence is CASRETGKNTEAFF. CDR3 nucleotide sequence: TGTGCCAGCAGGGAGACGGGTAAGAACACTGAAGCTTTCTTT.

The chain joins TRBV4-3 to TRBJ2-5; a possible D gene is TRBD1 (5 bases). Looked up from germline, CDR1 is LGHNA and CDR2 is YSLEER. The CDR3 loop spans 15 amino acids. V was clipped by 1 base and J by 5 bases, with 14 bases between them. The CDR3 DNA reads TGCGCCAGCAGCCAAGGAACAGGAGACGTGGAGACCCAGTACTTC. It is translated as CASSQGTGDVETQYF.

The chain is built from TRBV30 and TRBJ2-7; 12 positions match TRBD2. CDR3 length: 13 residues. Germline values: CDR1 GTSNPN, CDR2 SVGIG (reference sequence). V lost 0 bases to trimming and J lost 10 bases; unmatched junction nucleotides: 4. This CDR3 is CAWSVRLAGDQYF. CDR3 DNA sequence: TGTGCCTGGAGTGTTCGACTAGCGGGAGATCAGTACTTC. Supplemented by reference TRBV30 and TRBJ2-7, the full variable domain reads SQTIHQWPATLVQPVGSPLSLECTVEGTSNPNLYWYRQAAGRGLQLLFYSVGIGQISSEVPQNLSASRPQDRQFILSSKKLLLSDSGFYLCAWSVRLAGDQYFGPGTRLTVT.

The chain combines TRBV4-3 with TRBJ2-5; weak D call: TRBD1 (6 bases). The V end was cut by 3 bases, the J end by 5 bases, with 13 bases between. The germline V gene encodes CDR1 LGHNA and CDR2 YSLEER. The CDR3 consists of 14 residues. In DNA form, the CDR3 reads TGCGCCAGCAGCCACCTAGCCCAGGGGGAGACCCAGTACTTC. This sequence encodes CASSHLAQGETQYF.

CDR3: CASSQDPQRGSNYGYTF. The CDR3 DNA reads TGCGCCAGCAGCCAAGATCCCCAGAGGGGGAGTAACTATGGCTACACCTTC. This chain links TRBV4-3 with TRBJ1-2; D is perhaps TRBD1 (6 bases). The CDR3 consists of 17 residues. Per germline, CDR1 LGHNA and CDR2 YSLEER. V was clipped by 0 bases and J by 1 base, with 15 bases between them.

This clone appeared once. CDR3 sequence reads: CASSLVAPATNEKLFF. For the CDR3, the DNA is TGCGCCAGCAGCTTGGTGGCACCCGCAACTAATGAAAAACTGTTTTTT. This sequence joins TRBV5-1 and TRBJ1-4; D gene unclear. Between the trimmed V and J ends, which lost 0 bases and 0 bases, there was a span of 9 bases. The CDR3 is 16 residues long. Germline V lookup: CDR1 SGHRS, CDR2 YFSETQ. The variable domain in full, completed from reference TRBV5-1 and TRBJ1-4, reads KAGVTQTPRYLIKTRGQQVTLSCSPISGHRSVSWYQQTPGQGLQFLFEYFSETQRNKGNFPGRFSGRQFSNSRSEMNVSTLELGDSALYLCASSLVAPATNEKLFFGSGTQLSVL.

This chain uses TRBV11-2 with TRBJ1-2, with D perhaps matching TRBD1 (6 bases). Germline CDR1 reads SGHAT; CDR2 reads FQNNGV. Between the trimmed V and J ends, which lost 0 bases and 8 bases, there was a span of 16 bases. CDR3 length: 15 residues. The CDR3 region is CASSLDPIDRRGYTF. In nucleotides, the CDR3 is TGTGCCAGCAGCTTAGACCCTATCGACAGGCGCGGCTACACCTTC. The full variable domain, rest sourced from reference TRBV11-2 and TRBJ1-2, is EAGVAQSPRYKIIEKRQSVAFWCNPISGHATLYWYQQILGQGPKLLIQFQNNGVVDDSQLPKDRFSAERLKGVDSTLKIQPAKLEDSAVYLCASSLDPIDRRGYTFGSGTRLTVV.

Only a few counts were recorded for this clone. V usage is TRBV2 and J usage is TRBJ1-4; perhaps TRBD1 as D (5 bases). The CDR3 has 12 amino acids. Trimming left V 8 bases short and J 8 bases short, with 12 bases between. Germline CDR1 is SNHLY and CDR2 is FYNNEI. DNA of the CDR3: TGTGCCAGCCAGGGTGTGGGAGAAAAACTGTTTTTT. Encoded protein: CASQGVGEKLFF.

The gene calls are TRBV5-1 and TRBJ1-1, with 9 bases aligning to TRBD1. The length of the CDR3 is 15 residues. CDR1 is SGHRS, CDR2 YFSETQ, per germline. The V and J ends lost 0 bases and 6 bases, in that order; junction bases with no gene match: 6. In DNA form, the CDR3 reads TGCGCCAGCAGCTTGGATTGGGACAGGGCCGCTGAAGCTTTCTTT. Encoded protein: CASSLDWDRAAEAFF.